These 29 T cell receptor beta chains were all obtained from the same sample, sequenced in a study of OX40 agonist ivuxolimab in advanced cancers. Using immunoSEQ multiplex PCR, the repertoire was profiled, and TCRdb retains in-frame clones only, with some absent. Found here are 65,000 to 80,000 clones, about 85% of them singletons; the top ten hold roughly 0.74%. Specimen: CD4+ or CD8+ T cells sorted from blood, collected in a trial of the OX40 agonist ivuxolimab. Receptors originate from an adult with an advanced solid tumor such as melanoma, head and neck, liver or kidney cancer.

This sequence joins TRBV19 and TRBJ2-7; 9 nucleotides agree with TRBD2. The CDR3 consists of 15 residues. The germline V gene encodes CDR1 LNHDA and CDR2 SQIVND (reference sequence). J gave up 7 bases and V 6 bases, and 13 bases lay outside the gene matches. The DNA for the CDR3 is TGTGCCAGTAGGCCGGGACTAGCAGTCGGGAGAGAGCAGTACTTC. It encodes CASRPGLAVGREQYF.

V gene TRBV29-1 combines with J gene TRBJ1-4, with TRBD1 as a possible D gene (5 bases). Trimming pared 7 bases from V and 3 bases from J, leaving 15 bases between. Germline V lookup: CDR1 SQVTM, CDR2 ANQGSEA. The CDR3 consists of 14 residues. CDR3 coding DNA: TGCAGCGCCGGTCCGGGACGGTCTAATGAAAAACTGTTTTTT. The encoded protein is CSAGPGRSNEKLFF.

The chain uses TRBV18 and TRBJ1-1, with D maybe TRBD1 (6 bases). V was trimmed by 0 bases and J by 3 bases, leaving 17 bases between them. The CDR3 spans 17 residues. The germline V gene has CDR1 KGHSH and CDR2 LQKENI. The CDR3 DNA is TGTGCCAGCTCACCACCAGGACAGCCGAGGAACTACACTGAAGCTTTCTTT. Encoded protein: CASSPPGQPRNYTEAFF.

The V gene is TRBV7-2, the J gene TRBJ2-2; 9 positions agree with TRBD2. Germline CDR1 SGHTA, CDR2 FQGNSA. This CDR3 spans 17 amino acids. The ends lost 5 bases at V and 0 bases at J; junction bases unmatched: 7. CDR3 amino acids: CASSPFGGGANTGELFF. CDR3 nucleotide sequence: TGTGCCAGCAGCCCTTTCGGCGGGGGGGCGAACACCGGGGAGCTGTTTTTT.

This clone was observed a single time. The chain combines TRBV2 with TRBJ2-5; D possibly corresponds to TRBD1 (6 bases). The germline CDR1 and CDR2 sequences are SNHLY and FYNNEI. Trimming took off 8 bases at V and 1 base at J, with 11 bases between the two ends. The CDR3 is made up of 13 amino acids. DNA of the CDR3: TGTGCCAGCCACGGACAGCCCCAAGAGACCCAGTACTTC. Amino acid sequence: CASHGQPQETQYF. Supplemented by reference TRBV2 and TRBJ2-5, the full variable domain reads EPEVTQTPSHQVTQMGQEVILRCVPISNHLYFYWYRQILGQKVEFLVSFYNNEISEKSEIFDDQFSVERPDGSNFTLKIRSTKLEDSAMYFCASHGQPQETQYFGPGTRLLVL.

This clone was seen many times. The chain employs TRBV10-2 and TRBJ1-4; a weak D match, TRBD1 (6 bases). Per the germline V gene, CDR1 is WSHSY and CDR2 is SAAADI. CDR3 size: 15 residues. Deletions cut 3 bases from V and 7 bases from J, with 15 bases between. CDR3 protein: CASSDPRGAGEKLFF. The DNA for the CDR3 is TGCGCCAGCAGTGACCCCAGGGGTGCGGGTGAAAAACTGTTTTTT.

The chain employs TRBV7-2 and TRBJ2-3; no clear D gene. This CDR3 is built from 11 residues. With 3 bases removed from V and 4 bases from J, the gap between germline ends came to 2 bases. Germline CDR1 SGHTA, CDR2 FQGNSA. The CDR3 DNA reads TGTGCCAGCAGCTTCCCAGATACGCAGTATTTT. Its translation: CASSFPDTQYF.

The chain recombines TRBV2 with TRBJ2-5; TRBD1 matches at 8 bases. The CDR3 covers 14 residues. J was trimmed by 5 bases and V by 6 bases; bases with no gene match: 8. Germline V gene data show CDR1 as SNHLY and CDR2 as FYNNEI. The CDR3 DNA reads TGTGCCAGCAGAGGCAGGGGGCTCCTGGAGACCCAGTACTTC. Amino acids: CASRGRGLLETQYF.

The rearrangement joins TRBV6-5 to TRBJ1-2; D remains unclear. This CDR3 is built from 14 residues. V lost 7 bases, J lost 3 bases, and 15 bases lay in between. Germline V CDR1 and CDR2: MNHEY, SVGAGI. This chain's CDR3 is CASTPIKGHYGYTF. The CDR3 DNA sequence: TGTGCCAGCACCCCCATCAAGGGCCACTATGGCTACACCTTC.

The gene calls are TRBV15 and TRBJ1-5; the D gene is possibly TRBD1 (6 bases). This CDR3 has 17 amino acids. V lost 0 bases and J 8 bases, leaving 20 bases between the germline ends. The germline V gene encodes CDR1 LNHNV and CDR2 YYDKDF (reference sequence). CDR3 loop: CATSRDRWGAEVEPQHF. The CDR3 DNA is TGTGCCACCAGCAGAGATCGGTGGGGGGCTGAAGTTGAGCCCCAGCATTTT. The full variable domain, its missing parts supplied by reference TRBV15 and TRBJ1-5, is DAMVIQNPRYQVTQFGKPVTLSCSQTLNHNVMYWYQQKSSQAPKLLFHYYDKDFNNEADTPDNFQSRRPNTSFCFLDIRSPGLGDTAMYLCATSRDRWGAEVEPQHFGDGTRLSIL.

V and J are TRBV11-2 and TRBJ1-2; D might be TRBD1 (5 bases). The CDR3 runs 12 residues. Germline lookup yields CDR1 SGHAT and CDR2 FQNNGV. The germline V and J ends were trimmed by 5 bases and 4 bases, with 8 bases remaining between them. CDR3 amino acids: CASSLDSYGYTF. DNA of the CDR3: TGTGCCAGCAGCCTCGACAGCTATGGCTACACCTTC.

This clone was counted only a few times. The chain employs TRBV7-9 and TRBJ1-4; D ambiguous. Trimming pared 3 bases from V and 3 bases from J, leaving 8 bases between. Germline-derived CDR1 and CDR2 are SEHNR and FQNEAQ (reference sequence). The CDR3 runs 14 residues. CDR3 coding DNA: TGTGCCAGCAGCTTCGATCGGGCTAATGAAAAACTGTTTTTT. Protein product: CASSFDRANEKLFF.

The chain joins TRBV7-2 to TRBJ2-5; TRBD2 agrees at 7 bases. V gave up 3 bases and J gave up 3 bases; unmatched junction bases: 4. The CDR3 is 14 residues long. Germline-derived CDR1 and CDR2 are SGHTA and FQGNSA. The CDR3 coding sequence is TGTGCCAGCAGCTTCCAGCGGGGAAAAGAGACCCAGTACTTC. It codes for CASSFQRGKETQYF. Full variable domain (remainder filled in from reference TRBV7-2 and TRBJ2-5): GAGVSQSPSNKVTEKGKDVELRCDPISGHTALYWYRQSLGQGLEFLIYFQGNSAPDKSGLPSDRFSAERTGGSVSTLTIQRTQQEDSAVYLCASSFQRGKETQYFGPGTRLLVL.

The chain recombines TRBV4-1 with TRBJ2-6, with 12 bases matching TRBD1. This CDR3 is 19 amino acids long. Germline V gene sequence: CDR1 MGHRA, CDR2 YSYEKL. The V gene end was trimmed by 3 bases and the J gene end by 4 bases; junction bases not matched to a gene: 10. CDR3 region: CASSQGVGQGASGANVLTF. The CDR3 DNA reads TGCGCCAGCAGCCAGGGGGTGGGACAGGGGGCATCCGGGGCCAACGTCCTGACTTTC.

The CDR3 here is CASSLLISLDEQFF. Here the CDR3 DNA reads TGTGCCAGCAGCCTGTTGATCAGTCTTGATGAGCAGTTCTTC. V and J are TRBV14 and TRBJ2-1; no clear D gene. The ends were cut back, 4 bases at V and 8 bases at J, with 15 bases in the middle. This CDR3 is built from 14 residues. Germline V gene sequence: CDR1 SGHDN, CDR2 FVKESK.

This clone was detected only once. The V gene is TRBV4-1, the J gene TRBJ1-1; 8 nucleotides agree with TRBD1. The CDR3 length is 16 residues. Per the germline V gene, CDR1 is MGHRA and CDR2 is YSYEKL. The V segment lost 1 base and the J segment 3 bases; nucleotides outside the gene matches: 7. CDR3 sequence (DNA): TGCGCCAGCAGCCAAGGGACAGGGACTGGAGACACTGAAGCTTTCTTT. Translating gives CASSQGTGTGDTEAFF.

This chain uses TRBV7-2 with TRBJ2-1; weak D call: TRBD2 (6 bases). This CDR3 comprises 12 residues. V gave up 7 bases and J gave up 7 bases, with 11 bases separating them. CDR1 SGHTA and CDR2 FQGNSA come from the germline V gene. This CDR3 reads CASTWGRNEQFF. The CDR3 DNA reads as TGTGCCAGCACCTGGGGGAGGAATGAGCAGTTCTTC. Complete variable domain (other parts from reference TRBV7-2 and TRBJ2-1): GAGVSQSPSNKVTEKGKDVELRCDPISGHTALYWYRQSLGQGLEFLIYFQGNSAPDKSGLPSDRFSAERTGGSVSTLTIQRTQQEDSAVYLCASTWGRNEQFFGPGTRLTVL.

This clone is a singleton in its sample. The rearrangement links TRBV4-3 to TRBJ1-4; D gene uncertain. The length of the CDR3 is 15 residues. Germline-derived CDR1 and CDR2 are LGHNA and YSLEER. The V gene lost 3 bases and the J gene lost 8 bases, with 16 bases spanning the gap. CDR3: CASSQVFGIGEKLFF. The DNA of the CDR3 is TGCGCCAGCAGCCAGGTCTTCGGAATTGGGGAAAAACTGTTTTTT.

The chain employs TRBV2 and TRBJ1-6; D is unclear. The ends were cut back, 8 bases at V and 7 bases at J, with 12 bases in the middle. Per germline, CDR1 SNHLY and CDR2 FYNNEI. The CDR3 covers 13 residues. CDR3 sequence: CASLIESNSPLHF. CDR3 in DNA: TGTGCCAGCCTGATAGAGAGCAATTCACCCCTCCACTTT.

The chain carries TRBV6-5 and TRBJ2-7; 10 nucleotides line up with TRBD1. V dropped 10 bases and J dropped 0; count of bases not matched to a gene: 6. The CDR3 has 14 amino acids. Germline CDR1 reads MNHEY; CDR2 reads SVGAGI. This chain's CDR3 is CATQRTGGSYEQYF. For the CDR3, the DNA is TGTGCCACCCAAAGGACAGGGGGCTCCTACGAGCAGTACTTC.

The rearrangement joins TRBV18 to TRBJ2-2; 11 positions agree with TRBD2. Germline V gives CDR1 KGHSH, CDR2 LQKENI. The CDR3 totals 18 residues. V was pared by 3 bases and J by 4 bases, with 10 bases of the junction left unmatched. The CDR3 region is CASSPPLAGGQVTGELFF. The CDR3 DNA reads TGTGCCAGCTCACCCCCCTTAGCGGGGGGGCAAGTCACCGGGGAGCTGTTTTTT.

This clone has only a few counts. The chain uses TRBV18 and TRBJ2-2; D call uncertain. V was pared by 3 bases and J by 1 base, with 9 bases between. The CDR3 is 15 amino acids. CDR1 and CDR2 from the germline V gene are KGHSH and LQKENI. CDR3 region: CASSPLNMNTGELFF. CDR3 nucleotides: TGTGCCAGCTCACCGCTCAACATGAACACCGGGGAGCTGTTTTTT.

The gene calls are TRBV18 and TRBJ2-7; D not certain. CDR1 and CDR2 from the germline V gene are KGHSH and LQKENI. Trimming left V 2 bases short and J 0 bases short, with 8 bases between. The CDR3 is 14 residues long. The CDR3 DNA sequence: TGTGCCAGCTCACCAACCAGTTACTCCTACGAGCAGTACTTC. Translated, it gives CASSPTSYSYEQYF.

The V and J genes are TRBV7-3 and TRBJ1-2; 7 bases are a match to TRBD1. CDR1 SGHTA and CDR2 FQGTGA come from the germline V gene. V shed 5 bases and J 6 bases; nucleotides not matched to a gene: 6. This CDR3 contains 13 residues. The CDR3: CASSGEGGHGYTF. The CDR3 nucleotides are TGTGCCAGCAGCGGCGAAGGGGGCCATGGCTACACCTTC.

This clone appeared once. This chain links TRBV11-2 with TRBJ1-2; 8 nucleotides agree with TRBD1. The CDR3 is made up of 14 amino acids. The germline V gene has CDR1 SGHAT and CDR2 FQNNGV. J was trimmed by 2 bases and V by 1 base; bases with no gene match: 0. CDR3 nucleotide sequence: TGTGCCAGCAGCTTAGGGACAGGGAACTATGGCTACACCTTC. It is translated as CASSLGTGNYGYTF.

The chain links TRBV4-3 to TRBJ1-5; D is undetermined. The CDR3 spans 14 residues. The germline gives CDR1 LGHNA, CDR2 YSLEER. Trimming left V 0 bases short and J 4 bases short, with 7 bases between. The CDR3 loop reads CASSQDPINQPQHF. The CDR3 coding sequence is TGCGCCAGCAGCCAAGATCCCATTAATCAGCCCCAGCATTTT.

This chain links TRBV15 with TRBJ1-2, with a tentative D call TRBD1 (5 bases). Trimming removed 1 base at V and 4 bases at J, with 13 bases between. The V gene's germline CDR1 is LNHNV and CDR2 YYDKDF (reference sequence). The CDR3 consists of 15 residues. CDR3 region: CATSRGTGIIYGYTF. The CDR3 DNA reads TGTGCCACCAGCAGAGGTACAGGCATAATCTATGGCTACACCTTC.

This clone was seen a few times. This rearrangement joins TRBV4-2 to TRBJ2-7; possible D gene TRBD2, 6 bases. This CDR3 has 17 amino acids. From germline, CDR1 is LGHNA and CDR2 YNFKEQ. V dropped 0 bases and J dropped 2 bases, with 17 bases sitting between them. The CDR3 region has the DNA TGTGCCAGCAGCCAAGATCTGGGCGGCGGGGTCGCCTACGAGCAGTACTTC. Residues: CASSQDLGGGVAYEQYF.

CDR3 DNA sequence: TGCGCCAGCAGCTCCGGACAGGCCAACCAAGAGACCCAGTACTTC. Translation: CASSSGQANQETQYF. The J gene is TRBJ2-5, the V gene TRBV5-1; 7 nucleotides match TRBD1. The CDR3 is made up of 15 amino acids. Trimming cost V 3 bases and J 0 bases; bases outside gene matches: 5. Germline V gene lookup returns CDR1 SGHRS and CDR2 YFSETQ. Full variable domain (missing parts from reference TRBV5-1 and TRBJ2-5): KAGVTQTPRYLIKTRGQQVTLSCSPISGHRSVSWYQQTPGQGLQFLFEYFSETQRNKGNFPGRFSGRQFSNSRSEMNVSTLELGDSALYLCASSSGQANQETQYFGPGTRLLVL.